These 23 T cell receptor beta chains were sequenced from one sample in a study of CD8 T cells in Susac syndrome. A quantity of about 0.5 to 1 ug RNA underwent reverse transcription using random hexamers. MiXCR, run by TCRdb on the immunoSEQ multiplex PCR reads, gives a single entry per CDR3 protein. The table shows approximately 120,000 distinct CDR3 sequences, with around 94% occurring only once. Material for sequencing was CD4+ T cells from PBMCs. These receptors came from a human donor in good health.

This clonotype was detected once. This rearrangement joins TRBV6-1 to TRBJ1-1; the D gene is possibly TRBD1 (5 bases). This CDR3 region has 17 residues. Trimming pared 2 bases from V and 0 bases from J, leaving 16 bases between. CDR1 is MNHNS and CDR2 is SASEGT in the germline V gene. This CDR3 is CASSELSWGGMNTEAFF. The CDR3 bases are TGTGCCAGCAGTGAACTCTCCTGGGGGGGAATGAACACTGAAGCTTTCTTT.

The chain has TRBV7-2 and TRBJ2-3, with no clear D. Trimming cost V 1 base and J 2 bases, with 7 bases left between them. Germline assignment: CDR1 SGHTA and CDR2 FQGNSA. The CDR3 has 14 residues. CDR3 nucleotides: TGTGCCAGCAGCTTAGGCCTGACCACAGATACGCAGTATTTT. It is translated as CASSLGLTTDTQYF.

The chain combines TRBV5-1 with TRBJ2-5, with D tentatively TRBD1 or TRBD2 (5 bases each). The CDR3 extends over 14 amino acids. Per germline, CDR1 SGHRS and CDR2 YFSETQ. Trimming removed 4 bases at V and 5 bases at J, with 15 bases between. CDR3 nucleotide sequence: TGCGCCAGCAGCCCCGGGACGGGGCGGGAGACCCAGTACTTC. Translation gives CASSPGTGRETQYF.

This clonotype was found once. The chain recombines TRBV2 with TRBJ1-2; weak D call: TRBD1 (5 bases). In germline, CDR1 is SNHLY, CDR2 FYNNEI. This CDR3 region has 15 residues. Trimming removed 7 bases at V and 4 bases at J, with 19 bases between. CDR3 loop: CASMTSFGTFYGYTF. The CDR3 DNA follows: TGTGCCAGCATGACGTCTTTCGGGACCTTCTATGGCTACACCTTC.

V and J are TRBV11-3 and TRBJ2-7, with D possibly being TRBD1 or TRBD2 (6 bases each). The germline V gene encodes CDR1 SGHNT and CDR2 YENEEA. There are 14 residues in the CDR3. The V gene lost 5 bases and the J gene lost 6 bases, with 17 bases spanning the gap. The CDR3 DNA sequence: TGTGCCAGCAGCCGCACAGGGACTTCTGTCGAGCAGTACTTC. Protein sequence: CASSRTGTSVEQYF.

This clonotype was observed a single time. The chain has TRBV9 and TRBJ1-5; D not certain. There are 14 residues in the CDR3. Germline V lookup: CDR1 SGDLS, CDR2 YYNGEE. The V end was cut by 3 bases, the J end by 6 bases, with 13 bases between. The chain's CDR3 is CASSGHVRGQPQHF. The CDR3, as DNA: TGTGCCAGCAGCGGACACGTGCGGGGTCAGCCCCAGCATTTT. Based on the CDR3 plus reference TRBV9 and TRBJ1-5, the full variable domain is DSGVTQTPKHLITATGQRVTLRCSPRSGDLSVYWYQQSLDQGLQFLIQYYNGEERAKGNILERFSAQQFPDLHSELNLSSLELGDSALYFCASSGHVRGQPQHFGDGTRLSIL.

The V call is TRBV3-1, the J call TRBJ2-3, with a tentative D call TRBD1 (5 bases). This CDR3 contains 15 residues. Germline CDR1 LGHDT, CDR2 YNNKEL (reference sequence). V was clipped by 2 bases and J by 4 bases, with 13 bases between them. The CDR3 spells CASSQYTGEADTQYF. The CDR3, as DNA: TGTGCCAGCAGCCAATATACAGGCGAGGCAGATACGCAGTATTTT.

The chain joins TRBV29-1 to TRBJ1-2, with unresolved D. In germline, CDR1 is SQVTM, CDR2 ANQGSEA. V was trimmed by 7 bases and J by 7 bases, leaving 13 bases between them. This CDR3 contains 11 residues. The CDR3 reads CSGWIGFGYTF. CDR3 nucleotide sequence: TGCAGCGGCTGGATCGGCTTTGGCTACACCTTC.

The genes are TRBV2 and TRBJ2-7, with D unclear. Trimming took off 7 bases at V and 4 bases at J, with 8 bases between the two ends. The CDR3 has 11 amino acids. Per germline, CDR1 SNHLY and CDR2 FYNNEI. The CDR3 reads CASIDTYEQYF. CDR3 bases: TGTGCCAGCATCGATACGTACGAGCAGTACTTC.

The rearrangement links TRBV7-2 to TRBJ1-2; 8 positions agree with TRBD1. Germline V gene lookup returns CDR1 SGHTA and CDR2 FQGNSA. The V and J ends lost 5 bases and 3 bases, in that order; junction bases with no gene match: 5. There are 14 residues in the CDR3. The CDR3 region has the DNA TGTGCCAGCAGCCCACAGGGGGGGGACTATGGCTACACCTTC. Its protein is CASSPQGGDYGYTF.

The chain combines TRBV25-1 with TRBJ1-1; TRBD1 matches 8 bases. CDR1 is MGHDK and CDR2 is SYGVNS in the germline V gene. This CDR3 comprises 14 residues. V shed 3 bases, J shed 4 bases, and the junction held 4 bases outside the gene matches. CDR3 amino acids: CASSEDRDFTEAFF. DNA for the CDR3: TGTGCCAGCAGTGAGGACAGGGACTTCACTGAAGCTTTCTTT.

The V gene is TRBV6-5, the J gene TRBJ1-2; unclear D gene. V was cut by 5 bases and J by 1 base, with 8 bases left in between. Germline lookup yields CDR1 MNHEY and CDR2 SVGAGI. The CDR3 covers 13 residues. The DNA of the CDR3 is TGTGCCAGCAGTCGCTCAAATAACTATGGCTACACCTTC. Translating it yields CASSRSNNYGYTF.

This chain uses TRBV9 with TRBJ2-2, with a possible D match to TRBD2 (5 bases). Trimming stripped 0 bases from V and 2 bases from J, with 5 bases between. Germline CDR1 SGDLS, CDR2 YYNGEE. The CDR3 consists of 14 residues. CDR3 in amino acids: CASSVAGNTGELFF. In DNA, the CDR3 is TGTGCCAGCAGCGTAGCGGGAAACACCGGGGAGCTGTTTTTT.

The chain links TRBV12-3 or TRBV12-4 to TRBJ2-1; D may be TRBD1 (5 bases). V was pared by 0 bases and J by 15 bases, with 12 bases between. This CDR3 spans 12 amino acids. The CDR3 spells CASSLAHRGWFF. The DNA of the CDR3 is TGTGCCAGCAGTTTAGCGCATAGGGGATGGTTCTTC.

This clonotype occurred a few times. V usage is TRBV5-1 and J usage is TRBJ2-5; 14 bases map to TRBD2. Trimming took 0 bases from V and 3 from J; bases not matched to a gene: 1. The CDR3 consists of 16 residues. The germline V gene encodes CDR1 SGHRS and CDR2 YFSETQ. As DNA, the CDR3 is TGCGCCAGCAGCTTGGTGGGACTAGCGGGAGAAGAGACCCAGTACTTC. Protein: CASSLVGLAGEETQYF.

The chain combines TRBV7-9 with TRBJ1-3, with D possibly matching TRBD1 (6 bases). The CDR3 runs to 14 residues. Trimming removed 1 base at V and 8 bases at J, with 12 bases between. The germline V gene encodes CDR1 SEHNR and CDR2 FQNEAQ (reference sequence). CDR3 sequence: CASSLGTVGDTIYF. The CDR3 bases are TGTGCCAGCAGCTTAGGGACAGTAGGCGACACCATATATTTT.

This rearrangement joins TRBV20-1 to TRBJ2-5, with 8 bases fitting TRBD2. The trim removed 2 bases at V and 5 bases at J, leaving 4 bases unmatched. The CDR3 is 13 residues long. The germline V gene has CDR1 DFQATT and CDR2 SNEGSKA (reference sequence). CDR3 nucleotide sequence: TGCAGTGCTAGAAGCGGGAGTGGGGAGACCCAGTACTTC. It yields the protein CSARSGSGETQYF.

The V and J genes are TRBV5-1 and TRBJ2-3; D gene uncertain. Germline V gene data show CDR1 as SGHRS and CDR2 as YFSETQ. V shed 0 bases and J shed 1 base, with 9 bases lying between them. The CDR3 is 15 residues long. The CDR3 is CASSLDTRRTDTQYF. The DNA for the CDR3 is TGCGCCAGCAGCTTGGATACGCGACGCACAGATACGCAGTATTTT.

The chain has TRBV10-2 and TRBJ2-2, with D unclear. The CDR3 length is 12 residues. CDR1 and CDR2 from the germline V gene are WSHSY and SAAADI. The germline V and J ends were trimmed by 3 bases and 8 bases, with 7 bases remaining between them. In DNA form, the CDR3 reads TGCGCCAGCAGTGAAGCGAGAGGGGAGCTGTTTTTT. Translated, it gives CASSEARGELFF.

The gene calls are TRBV7-2 and TRBJ1-4; D ambiguous. Germline CDR1 and CDR2: SGHTA and FQGNSA. The V gene lost 1 base and the J gene lost 8 bases, with 11 bases spanning the gap. CDR3 size: 14 residues. The CDR3, as DNA: TGTGCCAGCAGCTTAGGAGGGTTGAAAGAAAAACTGTTTTTT. Translation gives CASSLGGLKEKLFF.

The V call is TRBV12-3 or TRBV12-4, the J call TRBJ2-2, with TRBD2 matching 16 bases. The CDR3 has 17 residues. The J segment lost 7 bases and the V segment lost 6 bases, leaving 8 bases of the junction unmatched. The CDR3 DNA is TGTGCCAGCAGCAAGGGACTAGCGGGAGGGCCTGGCGGGGAGCTGTTTTTT. Amino acids: CASSKGLAGGPGGELFF.

This clonotype appeared once. The chain is built from TRBV29-1 and TRBJ1-2, with TRBD1 matching 8 bases. The V segment lost 7 bases and the J segment 8 bases; nucleotides outside the gene matches: 12. The CDR3 runs 13 residues. Germline V gives CDR1 SQVTM, CDR2 ANQGSEA. CDR3 sequence reads: CSATGGQGYGYTF. CDR3 bases: TGCAGCGCCACCGGAGGACAGGGCTACGGCTACACCTTC.

The chain has TRBV7-2 and TRBJ1-5; possible D gene TRBD1, 5 bases. Germline V gene data show CDR1 as SGHTA and CDR2 as FQGNSA. The V end was cut by 5 bases, the J end by 7 bases, with 15 bases between. The CDR3 is 14 residues long. The CDR3 reads CASSPQGLGQPQHF. CDR3 DNA sequence: TGTGCCAGCAGCCCTCAGGGTTTAGGGCAGCCCCAGCATTTT. Complete variable domain (other parts from reference TRBV7-2 and TRBJ1-5): GAGVSQSPSNKVTEKGKDVELRCDPISGHTALYWYRQSLGQGLEFLIYFQGNSAPDKSGLPSDRFSAERTGGSVSTLTIQRTQQEDSAVYLCASSPQGLGQPQHFGDGTRLSIL.